This is a list of T cell receptor beta chains from one sample in a study of T cell responses to AZD1222 COVID-19 vaccine. Libraries were prepared by immunoSEQ multiplex PCR; TCRdb keeps only in-frame clonotypes and omits some of them. This table has 110,000 to 150,000 clones, approximately 91% appearing once. The material sequenced was peripheral blood, taken 28 days after the second AZD1222 dose. All receptors derive from an adult who received the AZD1222 COVID-19 vaccine. The CDR3 runs from the conserved cysteine through the conserved F or W. D genes are given only for firm matches. Clone sizes are given selectively: once, few, many, or a class where the clone is expanded.

j_gene	abundance	v_gene	d_gene	CDR3nt	CDR3aa
TRBJ2-3	-	TRBV7-3	TRBD1	TGTGCCAGCAGCCGCACCGGGACAGGGGGCGGCACAGATACGCAGTATTTT	CASSRTGTGGGTDTQYF
TRBJ2-7	-	TRBV7-2	TRBD1	TGTGCCAGCAGCTTGTGGGACAGGGAGTATGCCGAGCAGTACTTC	CASSLWDREYAEQYF
TRBJ2-3	-	TRBV7-3	TRBD2	TGTGCCAGCAGCCCGTCGACTAGCGGGGGGGCGACTACGCAGTATTTT	CASSPSTSGGATTQYF
TRBJ1-1	-	TRBV27	-	TGTGCCAGCAGTCAGAACACCCTAGTTGAAGCTTTCTTT	CASSQNTLVEAFF
TRBJ2-7	-	TRBV5-1	TRBD1	TGCGCCAGCAGCTTTTCAGGGGGATCCTACGAGCAGTACTTC	CASSFSGGSYEQYF
TRBJ2-5	-	TRBV12-3/TRBV12-4	-	TGTGCCAGCAGCCCATGGGGAGAGGGCCAGTACTTC	CASSPWGEGQYF
TRBJ2-2	-	TRBV6-1	-	TGTGCCAGCAGTGAAAGGGGGGCAGGAACCGGGGAGCTGTTTTTT	CASSERGAGTGELFF
TRBJ1-4	-	TRBV30	-	TGTGCCTGGGCAACAGGAGATTCTAATGAAAAACTGTTTTTT	CAWATGDSNEKLFF
TRBJ1-1	-	TRBV7-9	-	TGTGCCAGCAGCTGGGAGACAGGTGAAGCTTTCTTT	CASSWETGEAFF
TRBJ2-4	-	TRBV29-1	-	TGCAGCGTTGAGATCCGGAGCGGGGCCAAAAACATTCAGTACTTC	CSVEIRSGAKNIQYF
TRBJ1-2	once	TRBV5-1	-	TGCGCCAGCAGCGCAGGGGAGAACTATGGCTACACCTTC	CASSAGENYGYTF
TRBJ1-6	-	TRBV18	-	TGTGCCAGCTCCCCACCCGGGAGGGAAGGATCGACCACCCTCCACTTT	CASSPPGREGSTTLHF
TRBJ1-1	-	TRBV7-2	-	TGTGCCAGCAGCCCCAAATGGGGTGGGAACACTGAAGCTTTCTTT	CASSPKWGGNTEAFF
TRBJ1-1	-	TRBV3-1/TRBV3-2	-	TGTGCCAGCAGCCAAGTTGAATCGGGTGAAGCTTTCTTT	CASSQVESGEAFF
TRBJ2-2	-	TRBV25-1	-	TGTGCCAGCAGCCGGACCCAGAGCACCGGGGAGCTGTTTTTT	CASSRTQSTGELFF
TRBJ1-2	-	TRBV6-1	TRBD1	TGTGCCAGCAGTGAATACGAAGGACAGGGGTCTGGCTACACCTTC	CASSEYEGQGSGYTF
TRBJ2-1	-	TRBV2	-	TGTGCCAGCTATCAAGGGCTAGCGAGAAACAATGAGCAGTTCTTC	CASYQGLARNNEQFF
TRBJ2-4	few	TRBV2	TRBD1	TGTGCCAGCAGTTTCCGGACAGGGAAAGGGGGCCAAGCCAAAAACATTCAGTACTTC	CASSFRTGKGGQAKNIQYF
TRBJ2-1	-	TRBV18	TRBD1	TGTGCCAGCTCTCAGCAGGGGGCTGACAATGAGCAGTTCTTC	CASSQQGADNEQFF
TRBJ1-2	-	TRBV5-1	-	TGCGCCAGCAGCTTGGAGTTCTATGGCTACACCTTC	CASSLEFYGYTF
TRBJ2-1	-	TRBV7-2	-	TGTGCCAGCAGCTTAGGTCGGGGGAGGTCCTACAATGAGCAGTTCTTC	CASSLGRGRSYNEQFF
TRBJ2-3	once	TRBV27	TRBD1	TGTGCCAGCAGTTTATTGGCGACAGGGGGGGTCACAGATACGCAGTATTTT	CASSLLATGGVTDTQYF
TRBJ2-2	-	TRBV12-3/TRBV12-4	-	TGTGCCAGCAGTCCCTCGGGGCCCGGGGAGCTGTTTTTT	CASSPSGPGELFF
TRBJ1-5	-	TRBV27	-	TGTGCCAGCAGTTTATTTGCGGGGCGTCGGGGTCAGCCCCAGCATTTT	CASSLFAGRRGQPQHF
TRBJ2-4	once	TRBV9	TRBD2	TGTGCCAGCGGGAGGGAAACCGAAAACATTCAGTACTTC	CASGRETENIQYF
TRBJ1-6	-	TRBV5-1	-	TGCGCCAGCAGCGACCCCCTCCACTTT	CASSDPLHF
TRBJ2-5	-	TRBV3-1/TRBV3-2	TRBD2	TGTGCCAGCAGCCTGACTAGCGCGGAGACCCAGTACTTC	CASSLTSAETQYF